This T cell receptor beta chain was documented in a study of blood T cell repertoires in COVID-19. Study-wide background: PBMCs, B-cell-depleted T cells, or T cells provided the cDNA or gDNA that made up the material.

CDR1 SGHRS and CDR2 YFSETQ come from the germline V gene. The V and J ends lost 4 bases and 1 base respectively, with 9 bases between them. The CDR3 is made up of 13 amino acids. As originally analysed: Amplified reference gene primers provided the basis for estimating nucleated cell counts. The method was immunoSEQ multiplex PCR; TCRdb's version includes in-frame clones alone and lacks a portion of them. V and J calls and clone size are as listed in that table; D and trimming were resolved from the DNA. The table records about 130,000 clones, 80% to 85% of them present only once. This clone was counted between two and nine times.

The chain is built from TRBV5-1 and TRBJ2-7; D might be TRBD1 (5 bases). The specimen sequenced was peripheral blood. The sequence was obtained from a woman between 50 and 59 years old with acute or convalescent COVID-19. CDR3 in DNA: TGCGCCAGCAGCGCGACAGAATCCTACGAGCAGTACTTC. This sequence encodes CASSATESYEQYF. Full variable domain (remainder filled in from reference TRBV5-1 and TRBJ2-7): KAGVTQTPRYLIKTRGQQVTLSCSPISGHRSVSWYQQTPGQGLQFLFEYFSETQRNKGNFPGRFSGRQFSNSRSEMNVSTLELGDSALYLCASSATESYEQYFGPGTRLTVT.